This TCR beta chain derives from a study of shared clonotypes between healthy human individuals. Here immunoSEQ multiplex PCR was the method, and the copy in TCRdb shows in-frame clones only, minus some. The profile shows about 680,000 clones, 92% of them singletons. Selected positively for CCR7 and CD45RO-negative, naive CD8 cells excluded terminally differentiated effector memory CD45RA+ cells. The germline V gene has CDR1 SEHNR and CDR2 FQNEAQ (reference sequence). V was trimmed by 5 bases and J by 4 bases, leaving 12 bases between them. The CDR3 contains 14 residues. The sequence was obtained from a man aged 25-40 years in good health. The V gene is TRBV7-9, the J gene TRBJ2-1, with D possibly TRBD2 on 5 matching bases. Sample: naive CD8+ T cells sorted from blood. CDR3: CASSEGAVYNEQFF. CDR3 in DNA: TGTGCCAGCAGCGAGGGTGCCGTATACAATGAGCAGTTCTTC.